The text below deals with one T cell receptor (beta chain). The antigen is not known. The CDR3 has 13 residues. In germline, CDR1 is SEHNR, CDR2 FQNEAQ (reference sequence). Germline trimming cut 8 bases from V and 4 bases from J; bases unmatched to any gene: 4. The sample belongs to a study of blood T cells in healthy people across ages. Study results and limitations: Diversity estimated from one million T cells was considered an underestimate.

The use of a sample-barcoded 5' primer and a J-beta primer mix characterized a second PCR of about 7 to 12 cycles. Each cDNA molecule was tagged by a template-switch adaptor with 12 random nucleotides. TCRdb reprocessed the 5' RACE reads via MiXCR and lists one record per CDR3 protein. This sample has about 2 million distinct CDR3 sequences; about 50% occur once, and the top ten carry over 2%. This sequence joins TRBV7-9 and TRBJ1-4; 7 bases map to TRBD1. The sequencing input was blood. This TCR came from a woman aged 40-49 years in good health. The CDR3 is CASPRQGNEKLFF. CDR3 bases: TGTGCCAGCCCTAGACAGGGTAATGAAAAACTGTTTTTT.